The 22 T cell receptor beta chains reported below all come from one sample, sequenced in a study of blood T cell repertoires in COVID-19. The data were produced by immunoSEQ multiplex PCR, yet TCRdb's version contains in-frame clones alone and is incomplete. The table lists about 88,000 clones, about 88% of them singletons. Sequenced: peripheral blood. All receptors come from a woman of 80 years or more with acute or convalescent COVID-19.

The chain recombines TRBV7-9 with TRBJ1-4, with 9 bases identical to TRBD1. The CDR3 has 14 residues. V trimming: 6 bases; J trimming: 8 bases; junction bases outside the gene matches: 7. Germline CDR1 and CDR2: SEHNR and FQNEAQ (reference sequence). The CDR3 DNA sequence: TGTGCCAGCAGGGGGGGACAGGGTGAAGAAAAACTGTTTTTT. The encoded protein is CASRGGQGEEKLFF.

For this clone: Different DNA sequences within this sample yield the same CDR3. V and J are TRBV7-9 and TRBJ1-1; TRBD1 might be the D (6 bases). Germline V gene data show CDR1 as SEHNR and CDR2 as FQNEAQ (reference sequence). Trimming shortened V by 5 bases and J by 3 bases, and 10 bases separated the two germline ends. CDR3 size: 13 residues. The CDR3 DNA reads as TGTGCCAGCAGCATAACAGGGTACACTGAAGCTTTCTTT. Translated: CASSITGYTEAFF.

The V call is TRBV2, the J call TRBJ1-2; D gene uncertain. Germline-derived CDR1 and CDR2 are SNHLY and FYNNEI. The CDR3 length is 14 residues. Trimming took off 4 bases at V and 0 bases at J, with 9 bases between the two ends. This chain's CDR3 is CASSGQDTNYGYTF. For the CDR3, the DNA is TGTGCCAGCAGTGGGCAAGACACTAACTATGGCTACACCTTC.

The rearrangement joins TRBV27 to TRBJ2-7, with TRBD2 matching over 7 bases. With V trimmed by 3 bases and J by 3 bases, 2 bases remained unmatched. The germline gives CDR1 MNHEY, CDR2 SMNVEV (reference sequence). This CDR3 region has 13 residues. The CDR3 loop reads CASSFRGSYEQYF. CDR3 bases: TGTGCCAGCAGTTTTCGCGGGAGCTACGAGCAGTACTTC.

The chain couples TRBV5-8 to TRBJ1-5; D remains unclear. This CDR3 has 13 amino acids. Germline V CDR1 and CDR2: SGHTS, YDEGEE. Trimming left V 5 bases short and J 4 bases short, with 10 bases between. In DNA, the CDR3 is TGTGCCAGCAGTATAGGACTTAATCAGCCCCAGCATTTT. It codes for CASSIGLNQPQHF.

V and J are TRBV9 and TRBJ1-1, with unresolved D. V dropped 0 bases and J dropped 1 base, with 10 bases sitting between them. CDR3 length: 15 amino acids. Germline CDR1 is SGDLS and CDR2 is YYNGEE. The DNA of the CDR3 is TGTGCCAGCAGCGTAGAAGCCAGGCCGAACACTGAAGCTTTCTTT. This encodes CASSVEARPNTEAFF.

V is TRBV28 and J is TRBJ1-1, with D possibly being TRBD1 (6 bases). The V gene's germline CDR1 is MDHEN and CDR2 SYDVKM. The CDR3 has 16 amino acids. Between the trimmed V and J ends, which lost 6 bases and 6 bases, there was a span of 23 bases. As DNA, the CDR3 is TGTGCCAGCAGAAAGTTCAGGGGTGGGAACAAGTCTGAAGCTTTCTTT. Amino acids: CASRKFRGGNKSEAFF.

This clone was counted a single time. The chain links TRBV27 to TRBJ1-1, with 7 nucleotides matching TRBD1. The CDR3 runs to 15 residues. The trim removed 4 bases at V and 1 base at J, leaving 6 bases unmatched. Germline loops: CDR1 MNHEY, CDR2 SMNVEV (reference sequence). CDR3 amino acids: CASSSGQRSNTEAFF. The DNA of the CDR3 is TGTGCCAGCAGTTCGGGACAGAGGTCGAACACTGAAGCTTTCTTT.

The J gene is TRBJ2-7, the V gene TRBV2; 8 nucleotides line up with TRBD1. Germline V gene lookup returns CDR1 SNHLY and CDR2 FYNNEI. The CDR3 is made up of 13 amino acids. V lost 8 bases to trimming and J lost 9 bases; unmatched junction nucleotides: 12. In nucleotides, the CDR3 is TGTGCCAGCGGGGAGGACAGGGCCAGAACGCAGTACTTC. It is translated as CASGEDRARTQYF. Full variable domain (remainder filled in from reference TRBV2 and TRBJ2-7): EPEVTQTPSHQVTQMGQEVILRCVPISNHLYFYWYRQILGQKVEFLVSFYNNEISEKSEIFDDQFSVERPDGSNFTLKIRSTKLEDSAMYFCASGEDRARTQYFGPGTRLTVT.

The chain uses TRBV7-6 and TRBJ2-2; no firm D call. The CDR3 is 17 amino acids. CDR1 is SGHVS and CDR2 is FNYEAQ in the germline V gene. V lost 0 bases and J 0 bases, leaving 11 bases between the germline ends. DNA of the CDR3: TGTGCCAGCAGCTTAGCGCCAGGTTCCGCGAACACCGGGGAGCTGTTTTTT. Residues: CASSLAPGSANTGELFF.

The CDR3 DNA sequence: TGTGCCAGCAGCCCGAGTTATTCCTCCTACAATGAGCAGTTCTTC. This codes for CASSPSYSSYNEQFF. The chain recombines TRBV7-2 with TRBJ2-1, with D hard to call. CDR3 size: 15 residues. Germline CDR1 and CDR2: SGHTA and FQGNSA. V was trimmed by 5 bases and J by 0 bases, leaving 11 bases between them.

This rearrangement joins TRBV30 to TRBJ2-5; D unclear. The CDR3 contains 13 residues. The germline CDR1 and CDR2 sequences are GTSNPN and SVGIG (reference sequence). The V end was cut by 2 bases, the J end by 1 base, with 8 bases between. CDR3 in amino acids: CAWSLGLQETQYF. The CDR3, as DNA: TGTGCCTGGAGTCTAGGCCTCCAAGAGACCCAGTACTTC.

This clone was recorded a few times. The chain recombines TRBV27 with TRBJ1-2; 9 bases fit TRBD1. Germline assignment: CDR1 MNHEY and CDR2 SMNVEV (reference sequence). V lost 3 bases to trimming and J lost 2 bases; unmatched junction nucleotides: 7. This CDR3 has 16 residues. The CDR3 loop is CASSFAQGAGNYGYTF. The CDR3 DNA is TGTGCCAGCAGTTTTGCACAGGGGGCGGGGAACTATGGCTACACCTTC.

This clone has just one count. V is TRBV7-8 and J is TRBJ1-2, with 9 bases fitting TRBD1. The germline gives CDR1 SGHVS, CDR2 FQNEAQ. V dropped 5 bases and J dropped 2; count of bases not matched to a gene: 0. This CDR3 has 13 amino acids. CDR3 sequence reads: CASSTGGNYGYTF. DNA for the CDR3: TGTGCCAGCAGCACAGGGGGCAACTATGGCTACACCTTC.

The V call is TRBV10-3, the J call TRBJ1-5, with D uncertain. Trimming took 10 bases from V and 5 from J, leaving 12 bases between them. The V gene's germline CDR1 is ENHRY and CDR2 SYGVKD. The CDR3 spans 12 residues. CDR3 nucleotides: TGTGCCACCCGGTCCCCCGATCAGCCCCAGCATTTT. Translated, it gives CATRSPDQPQHF.

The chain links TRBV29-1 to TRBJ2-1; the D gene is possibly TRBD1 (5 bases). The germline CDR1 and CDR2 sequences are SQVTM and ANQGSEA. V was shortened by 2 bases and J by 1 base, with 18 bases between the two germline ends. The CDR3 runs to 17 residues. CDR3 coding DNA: TGCAGCGTTGAATCCGGTCCCGACAGAGCATCCTACAATGAGCAGTTCTTC. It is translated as CSVESGPDRASYNEQFF.

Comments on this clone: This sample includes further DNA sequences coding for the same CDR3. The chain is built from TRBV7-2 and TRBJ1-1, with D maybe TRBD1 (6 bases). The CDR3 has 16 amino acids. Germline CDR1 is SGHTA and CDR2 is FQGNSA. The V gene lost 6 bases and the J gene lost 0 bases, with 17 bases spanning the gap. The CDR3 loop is CASRSRGGAMNTEAFF. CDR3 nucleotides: TGTGCCAGCAGATCAAGGGGGGGGGCTATGAACACTGAAGCTTTCTTT.

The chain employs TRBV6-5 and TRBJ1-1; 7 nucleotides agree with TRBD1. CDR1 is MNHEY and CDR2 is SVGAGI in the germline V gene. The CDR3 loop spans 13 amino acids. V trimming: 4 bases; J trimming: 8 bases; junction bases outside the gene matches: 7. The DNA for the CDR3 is TGTGCCAGCAGTTTCACTACAGGGGAGGAAGCTTTCTTT. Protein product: CASSFTTGEEAFF.

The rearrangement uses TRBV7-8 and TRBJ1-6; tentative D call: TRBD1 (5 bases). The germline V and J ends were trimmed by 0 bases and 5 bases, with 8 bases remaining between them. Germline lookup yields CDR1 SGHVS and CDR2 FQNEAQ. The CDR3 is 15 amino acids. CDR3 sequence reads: CASSLAEGDNSPLHF. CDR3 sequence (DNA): TGTGCCAGCAGCTTAGCAGAAGGGGATAATTCACCCCTCCACTTT.

The CDR3 sequence is CASRDTGYLDNEQFF. CDR3 sequence (DNA): TGTGCCAGCAGGGATACAGGGTATTTGGACAATGAGCAGTTCTTC. The chain couples TRBV6-5 to TRBJ2-1; maybe TRBD1 (6 bases). The CDR3 spans 15 residues. V was pared by 6 bases and J by 5 bases, with 17 bases between. Germline V gene lookup returns CDR1 MNHEY and CDR2 SVGAGI.

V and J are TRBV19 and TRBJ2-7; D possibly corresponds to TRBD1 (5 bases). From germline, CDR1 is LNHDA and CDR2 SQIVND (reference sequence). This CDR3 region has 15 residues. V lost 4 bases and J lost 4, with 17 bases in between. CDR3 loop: CASSRALTALYEQYF. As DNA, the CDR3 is TGTGCCAGTAGTAGGGCTTTGACAGCTTTATACGAGCAGTACTTC.

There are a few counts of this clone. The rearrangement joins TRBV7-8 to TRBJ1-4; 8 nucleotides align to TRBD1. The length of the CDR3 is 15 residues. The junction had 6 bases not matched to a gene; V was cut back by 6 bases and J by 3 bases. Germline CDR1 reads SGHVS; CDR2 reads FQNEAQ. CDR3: CASRKTRGPNEKLFF. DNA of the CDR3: TGTGCCAGCAGAAAAACCAGGGGGCCTAATGAAAAACTGTTTTTT.